The 21 T cell receptor beta chains below come from one sample, sequenced in a study of T cell repertoires in cytomegalovirus infection. These TCRs' antigens remain unknown. TCRdb passed the reads through MiXCR, listing each CDR3 protein once. The table lists 380,000 or so distinct CDR3 sequences, about 35% of them singletons. Sample: cultured PBMCs, taken from culture after CMV antigen stimulation. The receptors originated from a human donor in good health (CMV status not recorded). Some clones in this sample may be carry-over from other donors' samples.

V is TRBV6-1 and J is TRBJ2-5; perhaps D is TRBD1 or TRBD2 (5 bases each). This CDR3 comprises 13 residues. Germline values: CDR1 MNHNS, CDR2 SASEGT. V was cut by 5 bases and J by 3 bases, with 10 bases left in between. CDR3 region: CASSRDLKETQYF. The CDR3 region has the DNA TGTGCCAGCAGTCGGGACCTAAAAGAGACCCAGTACTTC.

This clonotype was counted only a few times. This chain connects TRBV19 to TRBJ2-3, with 7 positions matching TRBD2. CDR1 and CDR2 from the germline V gene are LNHDA and SQIVND (reference sequence). The CDR3 runs to 15 residues. The J segment lost 2 bases and the V segment lost 4 bases, leaving 6 bases of the junction unmatched. The CDR3 sequence is CASSTAGRLTDTQYF. CDR3 bases: TGTGCCAGTAGTACAGCGGGGCGTCTCACAGATACGCAGTATTTT.

In its sample, this clonotype was seen a few times. J is TRBJ2-7 and V is TRBV7-2, with 7 nucleotides matching TRBD1. Unmatched junction bases numbered 3, after V lost 1 base and J lost 0 bases. CDR1 SGHTA and CDR2 FQGNSA come from the germline V gene. There are 15 residues in the CDR3. The CDR3 nucleotides read TGTGCCAGCAGCTTAGGACAGGGCCTCTCCTACGAGCAGTACTTC. Encoded protein: CASSLGQGLSYEQYF.

The rearrangement joins TRBV5-6 to TRBJ1-5, with D tentatively TRBD1 (6 bases). CDR1 and CDR2 from the germline V gene are SGHDT and YYEEEE. The ends were cut back, 2 bases at V and 3 bases at J, with 12 bases in the middle. This CDR3 contains 15 residues. Here the CDR3 DNA reads TGTGCCAGCAGCTTACGGACAGTTATCAATCAGCCCCAGCATTTT. This translates into CASSLRTVINQPQHF.

This clonotype was counted between two and nine times. V usage is TRBV5-1 and J usage is TRBJ2-7; the match to TRBD2 covers 9 bases. Germline V gene sequence: CDR1 SGHRS, CDR2 YFSETQ. CDR3 size: 17 residues. V lost 0 bases, J lost 3 bases, and 10 bases stayed unmatched. CDR3 loop: CASSLAVTSGQSYEQYF. The CDR3 region has the DNA TGCGCCAGCAGCTTGGCCGTAACTAGCGGGCAGAGCTACGAGCAGTACTTC.

This clonotype was seen a handful of times. The chain uses TRBV28 and TRBJ2-3; 12 nucleotides align to TRBD2. Germline CDR1 reads MDHEN; CDR2 reads SYDVKM. The junction had 4 bases not matched to a gene; V was cut back by 3 bases and J by 0 bases. The CDR3 is 17 residues long. The CDR3 reads CASSFGTSGLSTDTQYF. In DNA, the CDR3 is TGTGCCAGCAGTTTCGGGACTAGCGGGCTTAGCACAGATACGCAGTATTTT.

This clonotype was counted at least ten times. The chain couples TRBV7-2 to TRBJ1-3, with 8 bases fitting TRBD1. Germline V gives CDR1 SGHTA, CDR2 FQGNSA. The trim removed 4 bases at V and 2 bases at J, leaving 1 base unmatched. CDR3 length: 14 residues. CDR3 DNA sequence: TGTGCCAGCAGCTGGACAGGGCCTGGAAACACCATATATTTT. Amino acid sequence: CASSWTGPGNTIYF.

This rearrangement joins TRBV11-2 to TRBJ2-2; TRBD2 agrees at 8 bases. In germline, CDR1 is SGHAT, CDR2 FQNNGV. V was pared by 5 bases and J by 6 bases, with 11 bases of the junction left unmatched. The CDR3 extends over 16 amino acids. The CDR3 bases are TGTGCCAGCAGCCAGCGCGGGGGGCAACTTTCCGGGGAGCTGTTTTTT. Protein sequence: CASSQRGGQLSGELFF.

This clonotype was seen a handful of times. This sequence joins TRBV7-2 and TRBJ1-1; no clear D. Germline CDR1 is SGHTA and CDR2 is FQGNSA. The V and J ends lost 8 bases and 5 bases respectively, with 3 bases between them. CDR3 length: 9 residues. The CDR3, as DNA: TGTGCCAGCGGGACTGAAGCTTTCTTT. It is translated as CASGTEAFF. The complete variable domain, with remaining parts taken from reference TRBV7-2 and TRBJ1-1, reads GAGVSQSPSNKVTEKGKDVELRCDPISGHTALYWYRQSLGQGLEFLIYFQGNSAPDKSGLPSDRFSAERTGGSVSTLTIQRTQQEDSAVYLCASGTEAFFGQGTRLTVV.

This clonotype was seen more than once but under ten times. The rearrangement links TRBV15 to TRBJ2-5; D remains ambiguous. The length of the CDR3 is 16 residues. Per the germline V gene, CDR1 is LNHNV and CDR2 is YYDKDF (reference sequence). V shed 0 bases and J shed 1 base, with 12 bases lying between them. The CDR3 nucleotides are TGTGCCACCAGCAGAGATTGGCGTGGGTCCCAAGAGACCCAGTACTTC. The encoded protein is CATSRDWRGSQETQYF.

This chain links TRBV6-2 or TRBV6-3 with TRBJ2-6; TRBD2 matches 8 bases. V trimming: 4 bases; J trimming: 3 bases; junction bases outside the gene matches: 2. The CDR3 spans 15 residues. Germline lookup yields CDR1 MNHEY and CDR2 SVGEGT. This chain's CDR3 is CASSSGGVGANVLTF. The CDR3 nucleotides are TGTGCCAGCAGTTCGGGGGGGGTTGGGGCCAACGTCCTGACTTTC.

The J gene is TRBJ1-5, the V gene TRBV5-1, with TRBD1 as a possible D gene (5 bases). V lost 0 bases to trimming and J lost 4 bases, with 8 bases between them. CDR1 is SGHRS and CDR2 is YFSETQ in the germline V gene. CDR3 length: 14 residues. This CDR3 is CASSLGGVNQPQHF. The CDR3 nucleotides read TGCGCCAGCAGCTTGGGAGGGGTAAATCAGCCCCAGCATTTT.

This clonotype was counted between two and nine times. The chain combines TRBV12-3 or TRBV12-4 with TRBJ1-1, with a weak D call TRBD1 (5 bases). V lost 8 bases and J lost 8, with 18 bases in between. This CDR3 region has 13 residues. CDR3 amino acids: CASAFRDGVEAFF. DNA for the CDR3: TGTGCCAGCGCCTTCCGGGACGGAGTAGAAGCTTTCTTT.

This clonotype was seen a few times. This sequence joins TRBV7-6 and TRBJ2-2; D uncertain. The germline V gene has CDR1 SGHVS and CDR2 FNYEAQ. Trimming shortened V by 2 bases and J by 5 bases, and 6 bases separated the two germline ends. The CDR3 consists of 13 residues. This CDR3 is CASSLYGTGELFF. For the CDR3, the DNA is TGTGCCAGCAGCTTATACGGAACCGGGGAGCTGTTTTTT. Looking up the rest from reference TRBV7-6 and TRBJ2-2 gives the full variable domain: GAGVSQSPRYKVTKRGQDVALRCDPISGHVSLYWYRQALGQGPEFLTYFNYEAQQDKSGLPNDRFSAERPEGSISTLTIQRTEQRDSAMYRCASSLYGTGELFFGEGSRLTVL.

The chain is built from TRBV7-2 and TRBJ2-1, with TRBD1 as a possible D gene (6 bases). Germline lookup yields CDR1 SGHTA and CDR2 FQGNSA. The CDR3 has 16 amino acids. The V end was cut by 5 bases, the J end by 0 bases, with 14 bases between. Here the CDR3 reads CASSPQGSFSYNEQFF. CDR3 bases: TGTGCCAGCAGCCCGCAGGGGTCGTTCTCCTACAATGAGCAGTTCTTC.

The chain uses TRBV10-3 and TRBJ1-1; 10 bases fit TRBD1. V lost 6 bases to trimming and J lost 4 bases; unmatched junction nucleotides: 8. CDR1 and CDR2 (germline): ENHRY, SYGVKD. CDR3 size: 15 residues. The CDR3 nucleotides are TGTGCCATCAGGGGACAGGGGATCAGAGGCACTGAAGCTTTCTTT. Amino acids: CAIRGQGIRGTEAFF.

This clonotype has more than one count but fewer than ten. The chain uses TRBV4-1 and TRBJ1-4; D possibly corresponds to TRBD1 (5 bases). The CDR3 is made up of 13 amino acids. Germline V gives CDR1 MGHRA, CDR2 YSYEKL. Between the trimmed V and J ends, which lost 1 base and 10 bases, there was a span of 10 bases. The CDR3 spells CASSQGAGGKLFF. CDR3 DNA: TGCGCCAGCAGCCAAGGAGCGGGGGGAAAACTGTTTTTT.

V usage is TRBV7-8 and J usage is TRBJ2-3; D is uncertain. The CDR3 spans 12 residues. The ends were cut back, 1 base at V and 5 bases at J, with 4 bases in the middle. Germline V gene lookup returns CDR1 SGHVS and CDR2 FQNEAQ. The CDR3 region is CASSLGIDTQYF. The CDR3, as DNA: TGTGCCAGCAGCTTAGGGATAGATACGCAGTATTTT.

Here the CDR3 reads CSARTGGGNTEAFF. The CDR3 DNA sequence: TGCAGTGCTAGAACTGGGGGAGGAAACACTGAAGCTTTCTTT. The V call is TRBV20-1, the J call TRBJ1-1; the D gene is possibly TRBD1 (5 bases). The CDR3 covers 14 residues. Trimming left V 2 bases short and J 2 bases short, with 12 bases between. Germline V gene lookup returns CDR1 DFQATT and CDR2 SNEGSKA (reference sequence).

This clonotype was counted many times. The chain joins TRBV7-8 to TRBJ1-1; D is possibly TRBD1 (5 bases). The CDR3 is 14 residues long. V lost 5 bases and J 0 bases, leaving 10 bases between the germline ends. CDR1 is SGHVS, CDR2 FQNEAQ, per germline. As DNA, the CDR3 is TGTGCCAGCAGCCAGACAGCGATGAACACTGAAGCTTTCTTT. Protein sequence: CASSQTAMNTEAFF.

This clonotype was seen a few times. The chain employs TRBV7-3 and TRBJ1-2; D unclear. CDR3 size: 15 residues. Germline loops: CDR1 SGHTA, CDR2 FQGTGA. The V and J ends lost 5 bases and 0 bases respectively, with 13 bases between them. The CDR3 sequence is CASSLGPDSNYGYTF. The CDR3 DNA follows: TGTGCCAGCAGCCTCGGGCCAGACTCTAACTATGGCTACACCTTC.